The 27 T cell receptor beta chains below all came from one sample that was sequenced in a study of shared clonotypes between healthy human individuals. Assay: immunoSEQ multiplex PCR; the TCRdb copy retains only in-frame clones and omits some. The sample comprises 1 million to 1.3 million clones, about 80% of which are singletons, and around 0.6% rests with the top ten. Input material: memory CD4+ T cells from PBMCs. As for subset: CD45RA-negative fraction. Every receptor here comes from a man aged 18 to 30 in good health. Some clones in this sample may be carry-over from other donors' samples.

Points on this clone: A read error may explain this, as a much larger clone is one base away. Other DNA sequences in the sample encode the same CDR3. The chain uses TRBV20-1 and TRBJ2-5; D gene uncertain. Germline-derived CDR1 and CDR2 are DFQATT and SNEGSKA (reference sequence). CDR3 length equals 11 residues. V shed 1 base and J shed 4 bases, with 4 bases lying between them. DNA of the CDR3: TGCAGTGCTAGAGTAGGAGAGACCCAGTACTTC. Its translation: CSARVGETQYF.

Comment on this clone: A clone one base away is much larger, so this may be a read error. The chain uses TRBV6-5 and TRBJ1-1; 7 bases fit TRBD1. Trimming at V came to 6 bases and at J to 3 bases, leaving 4 bases not matched to a gene. CDR1 MNHEY and CDR2 SVGAGI come from the germline V gene. CDR3 size: 13 residues. The CDR3 sequence: CASSRDSYTEAFF. Here the CDR3 DNA reads TGTGCCAGCAGCCGGGACAGTTACACTGAAGCTTTCTTT.

Note on this clone: A read error is likely here: a far larger clone is one base away. The chain combines TRBV4-1 with TRBJ2-3, with D tentatively TRBD2 (5 bases). The CDR3 is 17 residues long. V was clipped by 2 bases and J by 2 bases, with 17 bases between them. Per the germline V gene, CDR1 is MGHRA and CDR2 is YSYEKL. This CDR3 reads CASSQKVRTSYTDTQYF. The CDR3 nucleotides read TGCGCCAGCAGCCAAAAAGTGAGGACTTCCTACACAGATACGCAGTATTTT.

This rearrangement joins TRBV14 to TRBJ2-7, with a possible D match to TRBD2 (6 bases). The CDR3 runs to 14 residues. Trimming pared 5 bases from V and 7 bases from J, leaving 18 bases between. CDR1 and CDR2 from the germline V gene are SGHDN and FVKESK. This CDR3 reads CASSASDARGEQYF. CDR3 coding DNA: TGTGCCAGCAGCGCTAGCGATGCGAGAGGGGAGCAGTACTTC.

J is TRBJ2-1 and V is TRBV5-4, with 10 positions matching TRBD2. This CDR3 has 15 residues. Germline lookup yields CDR1 SGHNT and CDR2 YYREEE (reference sequence). J lost 4 bases, V lost 3 bases, and 4 bases had no gene match. The CDR3 sequence is CASSYRTSGYNEQFF. The CDR3 DNA reads as TGTGCCAGCAGCTATCGGACTAGCGGATACAATGAGCAGTTCTTC.

The gene calls are TRBV6-6 and TRBJ1-2, with D unresolved. The CDR3 is 13 amino acids. The germline gives CDR1 MNHNY, CDR2 SVGAGI (reference sequence). Trimming shortened V by 4 bases and J by 3 bases, and 9 bases separated the two germline ends. The CDR3 spells CASSSARDYGYTF. CDR3 DNA: TGTGCCAGCAGTTCCGCCAGAGACTATGGCTACACCTTC.

Comments on this clone: The same CDR3 also results from other DNA sequences found in this sample. The V gene is TRBV5-1, the J gene TRBJ2-1; a possible D gene is TRBD2 (6 bases). Per germline, CDR1 SGHRS and CDR2 YFSETQ. V lost 0 bases to trimming and J lost 4 bases, with 11 bases between them. CDR3 length: 15 residues. The CDR3 is CASSLASGGYNEQFF. CDR3 DNA sequence: TGCGCCAGCAGCTTGGCTTCCGGGGGTTACAATGAGCAGTTCTTC.

The CDR3 protein is CASSLVGDARSYEQYF. The CDR3, as DNA: TGTGCCAGCAGTTTAGTTGGGGACGCCCGCTCCTACGAGCAGTACTTC. The chain has TRBV28 and TRBJ2-7, with D perhaps matching TRBD1 or TRBD2 (5 bases each). Germline V gene data show CDR1 as MDHEN and CDR2 as SYDVKM. The CDR3 runs 16 residues. The V and J ends lost 2 bases and 0 bases respectively, with 14 bases between them.

The chain carries TRBV7-2 and TRBJ2-3, with TRBD2 matching 8 bases. This CDR3 region has 16 residues. CDR1 is SGHTA, CDR2 FQGNSA, per germline. With 3 bases clipped from V and 4 bases from J, the junction kept 9 bases outside the gene matches. The CDR3 sequence is CASSFKTGGPADTQYF. CDR3 nucleotide sequence: TGTGCCAGCAGCTTTAAAACGGGAGGGCCGGCAGATACGCAGTATTTT. The full variable domain, completed using reference TRBV7-2 and TRBJ2-3, is GAGVSQSPSNKVTEKGKDVELRCDPISGHTALYWYRQSLGQGLEFLIYFQGNSAPDKSGLPSDRFSAERTGGSVSTLTIQRTQQEDSAVYLCASSFKTGGPADTQYFGPGTRLTVL.

The chain links TRBV2 to TRBJ1-3; D perhaps matches TRBD1 (5 bases). The V end lost 5 bases, the J end lost 2 bases, and 13 bases lay between the germline ends. Germline values: CDR1 SNHLY, CDR2 FYNNEI. The CDR3 spans 15 residues. The CDR3 nucleotides read TGTGCCAGCAGTTTCTTTTCGGGGGCTGGAAACACCATATATTTT. Its protein is CASSFFSGAGNTIYF.

This chain connects TRBV27 to TRBJ2-7, with D possibly TRBD2 on 6 matching bases. Germline V gene lookup returns CDR1 MNHEY and CDR2 SMNVEV (reference sequence). CDR3 length equals 14 residues. Trimming removed 6 bases at V and 3 bases at J, with 15 bases between. For the CDR3, the DNA is TGTGCCAGCAGGCGTACCGGGAGCCTCTACGAGCAGTACTTC. It encodes CASRRTGSLYEQYF.

Turning to this clone: A much larger clone differs from this one at a single base, so this may be a read error. At the DNA level, this CDR3 is encoded by other sequences in the same sample as well. The chain employs TRBV27 and TRBJ2-5, with 7 bases matching TRBD1. Gene TRBJ2-7 matches the end of the DNA better, so the J call may be wrong. This CDR3 contains 15 residues. The V gene's germline CDR1 is MNHEY and CDR2 SMNVEV (reference sequence). The CDR3: CASSPGTAFSYEQYF. CDR3 nucleotides: TGTGCCAGTAGTCCCGGGACAGCCTTCTCCTACGAGCAGTACTTC.

The V and J genes are TRBV5-8 and TRBJ2-6; 10 bases line up with TRBD1. The CDR3 is 19 amino acids. J was trimmed by 0 bases and V by 4 bases; bases with no gene match: 10. The germline V gene encodes CDR1 SGHTS and CDR2 YDEGEE. The CDR3 loop reads CASSRDRDRGISGANVLTF. The CDR3 bases are TGTGCCAGCAGCAGGGACCGGGACAGGGGCATCTCTGGGGCCAACGTCCTGACTTTC.

The rearrangement links TRBV25-1 to TRBJ2-5; tentative D call: TRBD2 (6 bases). The CDR3 is 13 residues long. Germline loops: CDR1 MGHDK, CDR2 SYGVNS. The germline V and J ends were trimmed by 4 bases and 5 bases, with 11 bases remaining between them. CDR3 DNA sequence: TGTGCCAGCAGTGGAGCGGGCCAGGAGACCCAGTACTTC. Its translation is CASSGAGQETQYF.

This clone was found a few times. CDR3 protein: CASSLGLAGVNEQYF. The CDR3 DNA is TGCGCCAGCAGCTTGGGACTAGCGGGAGTGAACGAGCAGTACTTC. The chain carries TRBV5-1 and TRBJ2-7, with TRBD2 matching over 12 bases. Germline V CDR1 and CDR2: SGHRS, YFSETQ. This CDR3 has 15 residues. The junction had 3 bases not matched to a gene; V was cut back by 0 bases and J by 5 bases. Drawing the rest from reference TRBV5-1 and TRBJ2-7, the complete variable domain is KAGVTQTPRYLIKTRGQQVTLSCSPISGHRSVSWYQQTPGQGLQFLFEYFSETQRNKGNFPGRFSGRQFSNSRSEMNVSTLELGDSALYLCASSLGLAGVNEQYFGPGTRLTVT.

The V and J genes are TRBV6-1 and TRBJ2-5; perhaps TRBD2 as D (6 bases). Judging by the DNA end, TRBJ2-7 fits better; the J call may be wrong. The CDR3 runs 15 residues. Germline CDR1 reads MNHNS; CDR2 reads SASEGT. CDR3 sequence: CASSENLARTYEQYF. The CDR3 coding sequence is TGTGCCAGCAGTGAAAACCTAGCGCGAACCTACGAGCAGTACTTC.

This chain connects TRBV5-4 to TRBJ1-2; no firm D call. The CDR3 is made up of 17 amino acids. The germline CDR1 and CDR2 sequences are SGHNT and YYREEE (reference sequence). The V end was cut by 0 bases, the J end by 0 bases, with 15 bases between. Written as DNA, the CDR3 is TGTGCCAGCAGCTTGGCCGGACCCATCACGGCTAACTATGGCTACACCTTC. Translating it yields CASSLAGPITANYGYTF.

This clone was observed once. The chain has TRBV28 and TRBJ2-7, with 8 bases aligning to TRBD1. V was clipped by 5 bases and J by 3 bases; unmatched bases: 12. Germline V gene data show CDR1 as MDHEN and CDR2 as SYDVKM. This CDR3 has 16 amino acids. The CDR3 bases are TGTGCCAGCAGTAGGGCCCGACAGGGGCTAGGCTACGAGCAGTACTTC. It is translated as CASSRARQGLGYEQYF.

The chain is built from TRBV5-4 and TRBJ2-3; D is perhaps TRBD2 (6 bases). V was cut by 4 bases and J by 5 bases, with 17 bases left in between. CDR3 length: 15 amino acids. Germline assignment: CDR1 SGHNT and CDR2 YYREEE (reference sequence). CDR3 nucleotide sequence: TGTGCCAGCAGCGCCTTGGGAGCCGGGGGAGATACGCAGTATTTT. This encodes CASSALGAGGDTQYF.

This chain links TRBV7-9 with TRBJ2-7; TRBD1 matches 7 bases. The CDR3 is made up of 14 amino acids. Trimming at V came to 7 bases and at J to 0 bases, leaving 6 bases not matched to a gene. Germline V gives CDR1 SEHNR, CDR2 FQNEAQ (reference sequence). The CDR3 nucleotides are TGTGCCAGCACTACTACAGGGGTCTCCTACGAGCAGTACTTC. Translated: CASTTTGVSYEQYF.

This clone was counted only a few times. This sequence joins TRBV7-2 and TRBJ1-1; D perhaps matches TRBD1 (5 bases). CDR3 size: 13 residues. The germline V gene has CDR1 SGHTA and CDR2 FQGNSA. V was pared by 1 base and J by 4 bases, with 7 bases between. The CDR3 DNA reads TGTGCCAGCAGCTTAGTCCAGGGCACTGAAGCTTTCTTT. Translation: CASSLVQGTEAFF.

V gene TRBV29-1 combines with J gene TRBJ2-5; D could derive from TRBD1 or TRBD2 (5 bases each). The CDR3 covers 14 residues. V lost 4 bases, J lost 4 bases, and 16 bases lay in between. Germline values: CDR1 SQVTM, CDR2 ANQGSEA. CDR3 coding DNA: TGCAGCGTTGGAGCTAGCCAACAGGCAGAGACCCAGTACTTC. It yields the protein CSVGASQQAETQYF.

V usage is TRBV5-6 and J usage is TRBJ1-3, with D hard to call. Between the trimmed V and J ends, which lost 0 bases and 0 bases, there was a span of 10 bases. Per the germline V gene, CDR1 is SGHDT and CDR2 is YYEEEE. The CDR3 runs 16 residues. The CDR3 protein is CASSLGPPPSGNTIYF. The DNA of the CDR3 is TGTGCCAGCAGCTTGGGACCGCCACCCTCTGGAAACACCATATATTTT.

The V gene is TRBV4-2, the J gene TRBJ2-1, with D perhaps TRBD1 or TRBD2 (5 bases each). Germline V gene sequence: CDR1 LGHNA, CDR2 YNFKEQ. The germline V and J ends were trimmed by 3 bases and 3 bases, with 15 bases remaining between them. The CDR3 is 16 residues long. Here the CDR3 DNA reads TGTGCCAGCAGCCACGGAAACCGGGACCTCTACAATGAGCAGTTCTTC. This gives the protein CASSHGNRDLYNEQFF.

This clone was recorded once. The sample has other DNA sequences that encode this CDR3 too. The chain combines TRBV7-2 with TRBJ2-7, with 8 positions matching TRBD1. V shed 4 bases, J shed 4 bases, and the junction held 6 bases outside the gene matches. The CDR3 has 14 amino acids. Germline assignment: CDR1 SGHTA and CDR2 FQGNSA. Here the CDR3 DNA reads TGTGCCAGCAGCTCCCGGACAGGGACATACGAGCAGTACTTC. Protein sequence: CASSSRTGTYEQYF.

V and J are TRBV5-1 and TRBJ1-2; 7 bases match TRBD1. The CDR3 is made up of 13 amino acids. J was trimmed by 3 bases and V by 5 bases; bases with no gene match: 4. Germline V gives CDR1 SGHRS, CDR2 YFSETQ. CDR3 loop: CASSKGADYGYTF. The CDR3 DNA reads TGCGCCAGCAGTAAGGGGGCGGACTATGGCTACACCTTC.

The chain joins TRBV4-2 to TRBJ1-5, with no clear D. Germline V lookup: CDR1 LGHNA, CDR2 YNFKEQ. CDR3 length: 16 residues. Trimming pared 2 bases from V and 3 bases from J, leaving 14 bases between. CDR3 in amino acids: CASSQFFTQANQPQHF. Here the CDR3 DNA reads TGTGCCAGCAGCCAATTCTTTACCCAGGCCAATCAGCCCCAGCATTTT.